This TCR beta chain was found in a study of T cell therapy after organ transplantation. The overall study: Expansion used a peptide pool of 30 HLA class I and II CMV epitopes.

Sequencing used immunoSEQ multiplex PCR; TCRdb keeps in-frame clones, though not all of them. The repertoire has a few thousand clones, about 70% of them found once; the top ten carry 25% to 35%. The time point was: 20-29 weeks after completion of therapy. CDR1 and CDR2 from the germline V gene are LNHDA and SQIVND (reference sequence). Trimming cost V 5 bases and J 9 bases; bases outside gene matches: 10. The length of the CDR3 is 14 residues. Comment on this clone: The antigen is not known.

The sequenced sample was CD8+ T cells from blood, obtained after autologous CMV-specific T cell therapy. V and J are TRBV19 and TRBJ1-5, with 7 bases aligning to TRBD1. The clonotype was recovered from a human patient who had received a solid organ transplant and had CMV disease. The graft donor may have given rise to some T cells. CDR3 amino acids: CASSPEDRKRPQHF. As DNA, the CDR3 is TGTGCCAGTAGTCCTGAGGACAGGAAGAGGCCCCAGCATTTT.